This T cell receptor (beta chain) was captured in a study of blood T cells in healthy people across ages. Study results and caveats: Correlation between TCR beta diversity and naive T cell percentage was strong.

The second PCR ran roughly 6 to 12 cycles with a sample-barcoded 5' primer and J-beta primers. TCRdb re-analysed the 5' RACE reads in MiXCR, keeping a single row per CDR3 protein. There are about 720,000 distinct CDR3 sequences in the sample; 22% occur only once, and 22% lies in the top ten. This clonotype appeared a few times. Its antigen is unknown. At least 5 micrograms of total RNA were extracted per sample. Sample: blood. The source is a man between 70 and 80 years old in good health.

The CDR3 spells CAWTNGGPLSGYTF. In DNA form, the CDR3 reads TGTGCCTGGACCAACGGGGGACCCCTATCTGGCTACACCTTC. The chain has TRBV30 and TRBJ1-2; perhaps TRBD1 as D (5 bases). The CDR3 length is 14 residues. V lost 4 bases to trimming and J lost 7 bases, with 19 bases between them. Looked up from germline, CDR1 is GTSNPN and CDR2 is SVGIG (reference sequence).